One sample yielded the 5 T cell receptor beta chains listed below, sequenced in a study of siplizumab effects on memory and regulatory T cells. Produced via immunoSEQ multiplex PCR; TCRdb's table is partial and in-frame only. The sample carries around 94,000 clones, 80% to 95% recorded once. The sample taken for sequencing was CD4+ T cells sorted from blood. These receptors were taken from a human donor in good health.

V gene TRBV29-1 combines with J gene TRBJ2-5; D unresolved. In germline, CDR1 is SQVTM, CDR2 ANQGSEA. The CDR3 is made up of 15 amino acids. Trimming removed 3 bases at V and 5 bases at J, with 19 bases between. CDR3 sequence: CSVEDRSVARETQYF. CDR3 in DNA: TGCAGCGTTGAGGACCGGTCGGTTGCGCGGGAGACCCAGTACTTC.

The rearrangement uses TRBV19 and TRBJ2-1; D is possibly TRBD2 (6 bases). From germline, CDR1 is LNHDA and CDR2 SQIVND (reference sequence). The CDR3 has 11 residues. V lost 7 bases and J 16 bases, leaving 17 bases between the germline ends. The DNA of the CDR3 is TGTGCCAGTAATACCGGGACTCGCAGTTTCTTC. Translation: CASNTGTRSFF.

The genes are TRBV18 and TRBJ2-1; D is tentatively TRBD1 or TRBD2 (5 bases each). CDR1 is KGHSH, CDR2 LQKENI, per germline. This CDR3 is built from 13 residues. Trimming removed 6 bases at V and 5 bases at J, with 11 bases between. The CDR3 region is CASSSGTDNEQFF. CDR3 nucleotide sequence: TGTGCCAGCTCGTCCGGGACCGACAATGAGCAGTTCTTC.

The chain combines TRBV7-9 with TRBJ2-1; 8 nucleotides agree with TRBD1. This CDR3 has 15 amino acids. The V segment lost 3 bases and the J segment 5 bases; nucleotides outside the gene matches: 6. Looked up from germline, CDR1 is SEHNR and CDR2 is FQNEAQ (reference sequence). The CDR3 is CASSFVDRVNNEQFF. The CDR3, as DNA: TGTGCCAGCAGCTTTGTGGACAGGGTCAACAATGAGCAGTTCTTC. Together with reference TRBV7-9 and TRBJ2-1, the CDR3 gives the full variable domain: DTGVSQNPRHKITKRGQNVTFRCDPISEHNRLYWYRQTLGQGPEFLTYFQNEAQLEKSRLLSDRFSAERPKGSFSTLEIQRTEQGDSAMYLCASSFVDRVNNEQFFGPGTRLTVL.

This clone was picked up one time. V is TRBV27 and J is TRBJ2-7, with TRBD2 matching 9 bases. V dropped 7 bases and J dropped 4; count of bases not matched to a gene: 11. Germline CDR1 MNHEY, CDR2 SMNVEV (reference sequence). This CDR3 spans 15 amino acids. This CDR3 reads CASKWTSAHSYEQYF. CDR3 nucleotide sequence: TGTGCCAGCAAATGGACTAGCGCCCATTCTTACGAGCAGTACTTC.